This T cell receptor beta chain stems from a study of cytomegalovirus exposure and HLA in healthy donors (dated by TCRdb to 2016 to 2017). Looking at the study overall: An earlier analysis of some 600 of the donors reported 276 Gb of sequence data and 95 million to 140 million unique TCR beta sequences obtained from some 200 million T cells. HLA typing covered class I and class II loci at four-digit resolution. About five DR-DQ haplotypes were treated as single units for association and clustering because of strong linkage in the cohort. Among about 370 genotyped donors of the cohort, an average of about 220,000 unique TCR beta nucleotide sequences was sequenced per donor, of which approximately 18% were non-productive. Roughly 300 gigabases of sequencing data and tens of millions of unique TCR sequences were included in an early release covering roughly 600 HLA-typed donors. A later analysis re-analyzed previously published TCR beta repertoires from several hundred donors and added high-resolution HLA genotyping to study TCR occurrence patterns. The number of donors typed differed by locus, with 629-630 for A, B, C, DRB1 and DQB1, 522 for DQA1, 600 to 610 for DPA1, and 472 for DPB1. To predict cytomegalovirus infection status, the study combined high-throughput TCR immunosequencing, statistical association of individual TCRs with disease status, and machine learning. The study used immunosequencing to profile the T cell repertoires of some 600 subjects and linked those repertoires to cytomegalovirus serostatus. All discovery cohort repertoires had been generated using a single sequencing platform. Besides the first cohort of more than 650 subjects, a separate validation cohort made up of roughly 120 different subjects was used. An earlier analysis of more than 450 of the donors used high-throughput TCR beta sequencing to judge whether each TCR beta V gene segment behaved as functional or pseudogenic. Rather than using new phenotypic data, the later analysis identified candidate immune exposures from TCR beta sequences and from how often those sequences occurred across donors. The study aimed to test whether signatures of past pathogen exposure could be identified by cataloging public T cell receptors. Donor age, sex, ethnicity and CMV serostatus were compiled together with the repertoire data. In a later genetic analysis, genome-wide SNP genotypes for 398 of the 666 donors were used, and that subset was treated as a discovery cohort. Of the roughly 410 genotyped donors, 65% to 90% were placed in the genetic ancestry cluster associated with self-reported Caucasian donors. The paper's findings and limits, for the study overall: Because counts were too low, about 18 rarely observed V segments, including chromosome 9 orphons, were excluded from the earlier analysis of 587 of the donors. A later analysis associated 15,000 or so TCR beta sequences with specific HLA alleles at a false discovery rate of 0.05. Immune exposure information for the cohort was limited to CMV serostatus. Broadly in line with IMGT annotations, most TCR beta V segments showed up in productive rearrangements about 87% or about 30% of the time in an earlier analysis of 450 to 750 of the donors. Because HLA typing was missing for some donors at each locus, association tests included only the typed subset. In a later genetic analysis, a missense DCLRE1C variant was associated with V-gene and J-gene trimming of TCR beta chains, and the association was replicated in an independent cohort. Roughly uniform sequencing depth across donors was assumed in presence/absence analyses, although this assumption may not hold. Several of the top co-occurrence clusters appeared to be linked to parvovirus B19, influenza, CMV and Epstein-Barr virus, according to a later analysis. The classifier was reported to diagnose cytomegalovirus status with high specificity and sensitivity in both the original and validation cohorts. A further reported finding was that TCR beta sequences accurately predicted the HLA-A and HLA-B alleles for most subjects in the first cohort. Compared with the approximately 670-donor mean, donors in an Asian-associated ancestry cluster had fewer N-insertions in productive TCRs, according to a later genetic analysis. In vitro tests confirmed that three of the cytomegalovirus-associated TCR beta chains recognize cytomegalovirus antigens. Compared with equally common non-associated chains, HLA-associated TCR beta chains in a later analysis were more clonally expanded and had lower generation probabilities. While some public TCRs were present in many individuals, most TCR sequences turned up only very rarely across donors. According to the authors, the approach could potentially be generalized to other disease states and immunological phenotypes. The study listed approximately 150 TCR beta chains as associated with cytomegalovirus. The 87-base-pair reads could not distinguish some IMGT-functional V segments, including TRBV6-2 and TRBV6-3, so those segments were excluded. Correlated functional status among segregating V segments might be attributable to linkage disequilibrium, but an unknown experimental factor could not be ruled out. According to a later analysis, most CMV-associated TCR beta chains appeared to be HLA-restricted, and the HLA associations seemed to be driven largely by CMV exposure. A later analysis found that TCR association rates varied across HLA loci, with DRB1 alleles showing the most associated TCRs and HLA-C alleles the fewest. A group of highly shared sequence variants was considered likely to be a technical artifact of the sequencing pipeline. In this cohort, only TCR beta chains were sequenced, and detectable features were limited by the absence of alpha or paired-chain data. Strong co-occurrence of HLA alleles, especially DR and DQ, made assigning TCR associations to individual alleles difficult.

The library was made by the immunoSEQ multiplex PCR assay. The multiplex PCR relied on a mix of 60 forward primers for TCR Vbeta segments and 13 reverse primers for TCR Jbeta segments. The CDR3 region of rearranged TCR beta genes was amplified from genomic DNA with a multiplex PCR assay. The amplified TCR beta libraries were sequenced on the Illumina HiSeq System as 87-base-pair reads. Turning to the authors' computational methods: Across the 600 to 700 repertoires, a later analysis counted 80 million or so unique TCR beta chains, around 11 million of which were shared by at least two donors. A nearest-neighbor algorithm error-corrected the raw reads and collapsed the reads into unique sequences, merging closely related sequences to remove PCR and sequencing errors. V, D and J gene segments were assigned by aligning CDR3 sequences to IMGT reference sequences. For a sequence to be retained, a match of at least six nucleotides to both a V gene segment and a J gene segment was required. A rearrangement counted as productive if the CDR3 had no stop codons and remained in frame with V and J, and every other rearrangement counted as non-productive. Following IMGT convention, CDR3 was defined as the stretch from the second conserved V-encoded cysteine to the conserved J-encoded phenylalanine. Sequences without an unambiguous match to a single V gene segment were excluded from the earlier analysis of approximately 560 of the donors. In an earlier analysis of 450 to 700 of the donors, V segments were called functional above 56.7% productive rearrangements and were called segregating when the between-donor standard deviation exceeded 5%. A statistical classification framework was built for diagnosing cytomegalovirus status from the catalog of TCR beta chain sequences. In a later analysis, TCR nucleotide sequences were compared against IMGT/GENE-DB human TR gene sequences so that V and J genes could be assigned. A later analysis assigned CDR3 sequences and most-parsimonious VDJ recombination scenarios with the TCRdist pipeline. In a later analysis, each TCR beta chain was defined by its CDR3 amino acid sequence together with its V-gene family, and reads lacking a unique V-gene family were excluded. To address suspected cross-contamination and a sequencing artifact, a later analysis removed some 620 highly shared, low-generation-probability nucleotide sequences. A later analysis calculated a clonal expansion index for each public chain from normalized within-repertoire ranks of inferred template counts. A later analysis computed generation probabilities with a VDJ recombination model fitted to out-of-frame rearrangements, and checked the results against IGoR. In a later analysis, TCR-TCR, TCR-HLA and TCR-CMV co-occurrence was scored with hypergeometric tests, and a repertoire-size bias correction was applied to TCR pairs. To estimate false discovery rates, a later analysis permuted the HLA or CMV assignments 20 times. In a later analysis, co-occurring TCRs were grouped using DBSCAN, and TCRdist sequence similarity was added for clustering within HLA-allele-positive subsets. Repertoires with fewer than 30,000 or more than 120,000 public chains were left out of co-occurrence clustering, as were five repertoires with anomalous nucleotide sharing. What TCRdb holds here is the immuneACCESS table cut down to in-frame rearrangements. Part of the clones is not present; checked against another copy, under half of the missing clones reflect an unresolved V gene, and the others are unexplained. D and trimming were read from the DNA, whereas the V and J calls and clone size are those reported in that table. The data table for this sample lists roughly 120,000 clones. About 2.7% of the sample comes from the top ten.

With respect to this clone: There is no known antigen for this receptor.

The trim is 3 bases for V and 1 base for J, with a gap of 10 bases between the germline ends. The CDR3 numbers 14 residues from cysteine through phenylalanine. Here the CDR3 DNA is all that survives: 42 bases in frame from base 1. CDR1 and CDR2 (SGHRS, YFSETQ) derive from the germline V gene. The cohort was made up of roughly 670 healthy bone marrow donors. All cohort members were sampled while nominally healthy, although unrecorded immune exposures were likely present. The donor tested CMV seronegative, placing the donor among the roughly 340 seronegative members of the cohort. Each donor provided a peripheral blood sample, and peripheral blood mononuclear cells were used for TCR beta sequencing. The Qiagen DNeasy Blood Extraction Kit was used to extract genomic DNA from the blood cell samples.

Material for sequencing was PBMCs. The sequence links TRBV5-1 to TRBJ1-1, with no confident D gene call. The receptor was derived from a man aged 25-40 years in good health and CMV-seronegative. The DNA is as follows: TGCGCCAGCAGCTCCCTAGAGTGGAACACTGAAGCTTTCTTT. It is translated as CASSSLEWNTEAFF.